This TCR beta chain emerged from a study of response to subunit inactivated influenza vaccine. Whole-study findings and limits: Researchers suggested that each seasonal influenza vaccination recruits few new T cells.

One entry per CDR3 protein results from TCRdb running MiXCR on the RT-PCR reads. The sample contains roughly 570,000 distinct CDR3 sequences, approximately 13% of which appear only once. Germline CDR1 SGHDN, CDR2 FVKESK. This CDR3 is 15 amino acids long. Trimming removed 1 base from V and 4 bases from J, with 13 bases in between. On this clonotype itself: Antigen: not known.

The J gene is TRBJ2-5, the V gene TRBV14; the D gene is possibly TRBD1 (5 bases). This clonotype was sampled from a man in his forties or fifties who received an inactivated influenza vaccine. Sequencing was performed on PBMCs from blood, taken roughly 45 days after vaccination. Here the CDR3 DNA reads TGTGCCAGCAGCCAAGGACAGCGTTTAATAGAGACCCAGTACTTC. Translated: CASSQGQRLIETQYF.